This T cell receptor beta chain was sequenced in a study of T cell responses to AZD1222 COVID-19 vaccine. Trimming cost V 4 bases and J 2 bases, with 14 bases left between them. Per the germline V gene, CDR1 is LNHDA and CDR2 is SQIVND (reference sequence). The CDR3 is 15 amino acids. About this clone: Its antigen is not identified.

General study results and limits: The donors showed a predominance of white British ancestry and of females, with possible underestimation of clonal diversity. Recipients of AZD1222 seropositive at baseline numbered only 6 or 7. The breadth and depth of Spike-specific TCRs increased once two AZD1222 doses had been given. A reported finding is that nearly half of spike-specific TCRs target unmutated variant regions.

Sequencing used immunoSEQ multiplex PCR; TCRdb keeps in-frame clones, though not all of them. The sample contains more than 120,000 clones, just over 90% of which appear only once. The sequencing used peripheral blood, collected on day 0 of AZD1222 vaccination. The sequence came from an adult in good health. The J gene is TRBJ1-2, the V gene TRBV19; D ambiguous. CDR3 bases: TGTGCCAGTAGTAGCACCCGCGGATCCAACTATGGCTACACCTTC. Its protein product is CASSSTRGSNYGYTF.